This T cell receptor (beta chain) was retrieved from a study of blood T cells in healthy people across ages. Study observations and caveats: Investigators treated diversity estimates from one million T cells as underestimates. TCR beta diversity was tightly associated with the proportion of naive T cells.

With a J-beta primer mix and a sample-barcoded 5' primer, a second PCR ran about 6 to 11 cycles. Each single sample gave us at least 2.5 million CDR3-containing paired-end reads. TCRdb itself ran the 5' RACE reads through MiXCR, one entry per CDR3 protein. The data show around 600,000 distinct CDR3 sequences, 40% to 55% seen once. A word on this clonotype: The antigen remains unidentified. A read error may be the cause here, since a much bigger clone is one base away.

Germline-derived CDR1 and CDR2 are MNHEY and SVGAGI. The CDR3 has 14 amino acids. Isolating PBMCs gave at least 6 million of these cells per sample. This TCR was recovered from a man older than 75 in good health. This chain uses TRBV6-5 with TRBJ2-3; perhaps TRBD2 as D (5 bases). Sequenced sample: blood. CDR3 in DNA: TGTGCCAGCAGTTACAAACCCCGGGGAGATATGCAGTATTTT. Encoded protein: CASSYKPRGDMQYF.